One sample yielded the 17 T cell receptor beta chains listed below, sequenced in a study of CD8 T cells in ankylosing spondylitis. Study outcomes and limitations: A motif of under ten highly homologous TCR beta variants was seen as apparently characteristic of ankylosing spondylitis blood.

Antigen specificity for these receptors is unknown. TCRdb ran MiXCR on the 5' RACE reads and lists one entry per CDR3 protein. The top ten hold over 1% of the sample, which has a few hundred thousand distinct CDR3 sequences, roughly 17% seen once. Sequenced: blood, either unsorted or a sorted T cell fraction (not recorded which). Every receptor here comes from a male donor with ankylosing spondylitis.

There are a few counts of this clonotype. CDR3 DNA sequence: TGCAGTGCTAGAGGCCAGGGGTTCGGCTCACCCCTCCACTTT. Translated, it gives CSARGQGFGSPLHF. The rearrangement joins TRBV20-1 to TRBJ1-6; D may be TRBD1 (6 bases). V lost 1 base to trimming and J lost 10 bases, with 14 bases between them. Germline CDR1 and CDR2: DFQATT and SNEGSKA (reference sequence). The CDR3 consists of 14 residues.

J is TRBJ2-7 and V is TRBV11-2; TRBD2 agrees at 7 bases. Trimming at V came to 1 base and at J to 7 bases, leaving 4 bases not matched to a gene. The germline gives CDR1 SGHAT, CDR2 FQNNGV. The CDR3 sequence is 13 residues long. CDR3 in amino acids: CASSLVIAGEQYF. CDR3 in DNA: TGTGCCAGCAGCTTAGTCATAGCGGGTGAGCAGTACTTC.

This clonotype was observed a handful of times. The chain joins TRBV4-2 to TRBJ2-7, with 12 bases matching TRBD1. Germline V CDR1 and CDR2: LGHNA, YNFKEQ. V lost 1 base to trimming and J lost 7 bases; unmatched junction nucleotides: 8. This CDR3 has 16 residues. Written as DNA, the CDR3 is TGTGCCAGCAGCCAAGCCCCGGGACAGGGGGCGAAGGAGCAGTACTTC. As protein: CASSQAPGQGAKEQYF.

The chain employs TRBV4-1 and TRBJ1-3, with D tentatively TRBD1 (6 bases). In germline, CDR1 is MGHRA, CDR2 YSYEKL. The CDR3 sequence is 16 residues long. The ends were cut back, 3 bases at V and 0 bases at J, with 12 bases in the middle. The chain's CDR3 is CASSHGTLSSGNTIYF. The CDR3 bases are TGCGCCAGCAGCCACGGGACACTTAGCTCTGGAAACACCATATATTTT.

The chain has TRBV28 and TRBJ2-1; 10 nucleotides line up with TRBD2. Germline assignment: CDR1 MDHEN and CDR2 SYDVKM. The CDR3 spans 17 residues. V was clipped by 8 bases and J by 0 bases; unmatched bases: 10. CDR3 region: CASGPLAGEVSYNEQFF. The CDR3 DNA is TGTGCCAGCGGACCCCTAGCGGGAGAGGTCTCCTACAATGAGCAGTTCTTC.

In this sample, this clonotype turned up a few times. The chain joins TRBV12-3 or TRBV12-4 to TRBJ1-6, with D possibly being TRBD1 (5 bases). The V end was cut by 2 bases, the J end by 11 bases, with 16 bases between. This CDR3 spans 15 amino acids. In DNA form, the CDR3 reads TGTGCCAGCAGTTTACATGGGGCCAGGGATCCACCCCTCCACTTT. The encoded protein is CASSLHGARDPPLHF.

The V gene is TRBV5-1, the J gene TRBJ2-7; possibly TRBD2 for D (5 bases). The CDR3 runs to 13 residues. CDR1 and CDR2 from the germline V gene are SGHRS and YFSETQ. The germline V and J ends were trimmed by 4 bases and 4 bases, with 12 bases remaining between them. The CDR3 nucleotides read TGCGCCAGCAGCGGAGGTCCTAGGTACGAGCAGTACTTC. Amino acids: CASSGGPRYEQYF.

The rearrangement links TRBV7-2 to TRBJ1-2; 7 bases match TRBD1. From germline, CDR1 is SGHTA and CDR2 FQGNSA. The CDR3 is 15 amino acids. J lost 8 bases, V lost 2 bases, and 11 bases had no gene match. Written as DNA, the CDR3 is TGTGCCAGCAGCTTAAGGCAGGGGGTTCTGGGCGGCTACACCTTC. Protein sequence: CASSLRQGVLGGYTF.

This chain connects TRBV18 to TRBJ2-7; 7 bases match TRBD1. In germline, CDR1 is KGHSH, CDR2 LQKENI. CDR3 length equals 15 residues. Losses at the gene ends were 3 bases for V and 6 bases for J; bases not matched to a gene: 11. CDR3 protein: CASSPDRAGWSEQYF. The CDR3, as DNA: TGTGCCAGCTCACCTGACAGGGCCGGATGGAGCGAGCAGTACTTC.

This clonotype has at least ten counts. The rearrangement links TRBV12-3 or TRBV12-4 to TRBJ2-6; D is uncertain. There are 13 residues in the CDR3. V was cut by 7 bases and J by 1 base, with 5 bases left in between. Here the CDR3 DNA reads TGTGCCAGCACGTCTTCTGGGGCCAACGTCCTGACTTTC. As protein: CASTSSGANVLTF.

The CDR3, as DNA: TGTGCCAGCCTGTTGGGGTTAAACACCGGGGAGCTGTTTTTT. Protein sequence: CASLLGLNTGELFF. J is TRBJ2-2 and V is TRBV12-3 or TRBV12-4; D gene unclear. V lost 8 bases to trimming and J lost 2 bases, with 12 bases between them. The CDR3 has 14 amino acids.

This clonotype was recorded at least ten times. V gene TRBV12-3 or TRBV12-4 combines with J gene TRBJ2-1; D is unresolved. V gave up 7 bases and J gave up 0 bases, with 13 bases separating them. CDR3 length equals 15 residues. The CDR3 protein is CASKDGKSSYNEQFF. The CDR3 nucleotides are TGTGCCAGCAAAGATGGGAAAAGCTCCTACAATGAGCAGTTCTTC.

This clonotype was seen more than once but under ten times. The chain links TRBV5-1 to TRBJ1-2, with a tentative D call TRBD1 (5 bases). The CDR3 covers 13 residues. In germline, CDR1 is SGHRS, CDR2 YFSETQ. The V gene lost 4 bases and the J gene lost 5 bases, with 12 bases spanning the gap. This chain's CDR3 is CASSDQGLYGYTF. In DNA form, the CDR3 reads TGCGCCAGCAGCGACCAGGGTTTGTATGGCTACACCTTC.

This clonotype turned up a few times. This chain links TRBV9 with TRBJ2-5; the D gene is possibly TRBD1 (6 bases). In germline, CDR1 is SGDLS, CDR2 YYNGEE. Deletions cut 0 bases from V and 2 bases from J, with 11 bases between. The length of the CDR3 is 15 residues. Here the CDR3 DNA reads TGTGCCAGCAGCGTAGTCGGAACAGGGCAAGAGACCCAGTACTTC. Protein: CASSVVGTGQETQYF.

This clonotype was seen a handful of times. The chain links TRBV5-1 to TRBJ2-1; no reliable D call. The germline CDR1 and CDR2 sequences are SGHRS and YFSETQ. CDR3 length: 16 residues. V lost 4 bases, J lost 2 bases, and 16 bases lay in between. The CDR3: CASSPGAVRAYNEQFF. In DNA form, the CDR3 reads TGCGCCAGCAGCCCGGGCGCGGTTAGAGCCTACAATGAGCAGTTCTTC.

This clonotype has just a few counts. The rearrangement uses TRBV10-3 and TRBJ2-5; tentative D call: TRBD2 (5 bases). The germline V and J ends were trimmed by 3 bases and 2 bases, with 13 bases remaining between them. The CDR3 covers 15 residues. Germline CDR1 reads ENHRY; CDR2 reads SYGVKD. This CDR3 is CAISETSGQQETQYF. DNA for the CDR3: TGTGCCATCAGTGAAACGAGCGGCCAACAAGAGACCCAGTACTTC.

The CDR3, as DNA: TGTGCCAGCAGTGAATGGGGAACAGGGTCCAACGAGCAGTACTTC. It translates to CASSEWGTGSNEQYF. The chain recombines TRBV25-1 with TRBJ2-7; possibly TRBD1 for D (6 bases). Per germline, CDR1 MGHDK and CDR2 SYGVNS. This CDR3 comprises 15 residues. V gave up 1 base and J gave up 5 bases, with 15 bases separating them.